Each of the 29 T cell receptor beta chains below was sequenced from the same sample in a study of neoadjuvant anti-PD-1 for oral cavity cancer. The time point here: after neoadjuvant nivolumab, at surgical resection. Profiled with immunoSEQ multiplex PCR; TCRdb holds only in-frame clones, not every one. Altogether some 29,000 clones are present, 80% being singletons, with the ten largest covering around 3.7%. Sequencing used PBMCs, obtained after nivolumab (anti-PD-1) treatment. The receptors shown here come from a person aged 35-80 years with oral cavity squamous cell carcinoma.

The chain uses TRBV9 and TRBJ2-3; D may correspond to TRBD1 or TRBD2 (5 bases each). The CDR3 spans 15 residues. The germline V gene has CDR1 SGDLS and CDR2 YYNGEE. V gave up 3 bases and J gave up 2 bases, with 13 bases separating them. Written as DNA, the CDR3 is TGTGCCAGCAGCGGTGACGGGGCGCACACAGATACGCAGTATTTT. This sequence encodes CASSGDGAHTDTQYF. The variable domain in full, with the rest retrieved from reference TRBV9 and TRBJ2-3, is DSGVTQTPKHLITATGQRVTLRCSPRSGDLSVYWYQQSLDQGLQFLIQYYNGEERAKGNILERFSAQQFPDLHSELNLSSLELGDSALYFCASSGDGAHTDTQYFGPGTRLTVL.

The chain links TRBV5-8 to TRBJ2-2, with D tentatively TRBD1 or TRBD2 (5 bases each). This CDR3 is built from 15 residues. The V end lost 2 bases, the J end lost 0 bases, and 8 bases lay between the germline ends. Germline CDR1 SGHTS, CDR2 YDEGEE. This CDR3 reads CASSFRGANTGELFF. In nucleotides, the CDR3 is TGTGCCAGCAGCTTCCGGGGCGCGAACACCGGGGAGCTGTTTTTT.

In its sample, this clone was seen once. The chain joins TRBV7-8 to TRBJ2-7, with 7 bases identical to TRBD2. CDR1 is SGHVS and CDR2 is FQNEAQ in the germline V gene. The ends lost 5 bases at V and 2 bases at J; junction bases unmatched: 6. The CDR3 extends over 14 amino acids. Written as DNA, the CDR3 is TGTGCCAGCAGCATATCTAGCGGCACCTACGAGCAGTACTTC. It specifies CASSISSGTYEQYF.

The V and J genes are TRBV5-1 and TRBJ2-5; 7 bases align to TRBD2. J lost 4 bases, V lost 0 bases, and 6 bases had no gene match. The CDR3 has 15 amino acids. In germline, CDR1 is SGHRS, CDR2 YFSETQ. The CDR3 here is CASSLARAGRETQYF. DNA for the CDR3: TGCGCCAGCAGCTTGGCGAGAGCGGGGAGAGAGACCCAGTACTTC.

The chain joins TRBV2 to TRBJ1-5; the D is unclear. CDR3 length: 13 residues. Trimming pared 6 bases from V and 0 bases from J, leaving 6 bases between. Germline V CDR1 and CDR2: SNHLY, FYNNEI. The CDR3 DNA sequence: TGTGCCAGCAGCCTCTATAGCAATCAGCCCCAGCATTTT. The encoded protein is CASSLYSNQPQHF.

The CDR3 DNA reads as TGTGCCAGCAGTTATTCAGGGTCTAGCAATCAGCCCCAGCATTTT. Translating it yields CASSYSGSSNQPQHF. This chain links TRBV6-6 with TRBJ1-5; D might be TRBD1 (5 bases). V lost 3 bases and J lost 0, with 9 bases in between. There are 15 residues in the CDR3. Per germline, CDR1 MNHNY and CDR2 SVGAGI (reference sequence).

The chain joins TRBV6-4 to TRBJ2-2; D possibly corresponds to TRBD1 (6 bases). In germline, CDR1 is MRHNA, CDR2 SNTAGT. This CDR3 has 13 amino acids. V lost 7 bases, J lost 3 bases, and 9 bases lay in between. The CDR3 spells CASKRTDTGELFF. The DNA of the CDR3 is TGTGCCAGCAAGCGGACAGACACCGGGGAGCTGTTTTTT.

The V and J genes are TRBV19 and TRBJ1-2, with D maybe TRBD1 (6 bases). Looked up from germline, CDR1 is LNHDA and CDR2 is SQIVND (reference sequence). V lost 8 bases, J lost 0 bases, and 13 bases lay in between. CDR3 length: 14 residues. CDR3 sequence: CASGPQGANYGYTF. CDR3 nucleotides: TGTGCCAGTGGTCCACAGGGAGCTAACTATGGCTACACCTTC.

The J gene is TRBJ1-3, the V gene TRBV5-4; 8 bases agree with TRBD1. The germline V gene has CDR1 SGHNT and CDR2 YYREEE (reference sequence). The junction had 8 bases not matched to a gene; V was cut back by 3 bases and J by 6 bases. CDR3 length equals 15 residues. The chain's CDR3 is CASSSGQGRSNTIYF. The CDR3 DNA reads as TGTGCCAGCAGCTCTGGACAGGGAAGGTCAAACACCATATATTTT.

This clone came up a few times. This chain connects TRBV6-5 to TRBJ1-2; TRBD1 might be the D (6 bases). The CDR3 sequence is 13 residues long. Trimming removed 7 bases from V and 8 bases from J, with 17 bases in between. The germline V gene has CDR1 MNHEY and CDR2 SVGAGI. CDR3 sequence: CASTHPGAQGYTF. CDR3 nucleotides: TGTGCCAGCACCCACCCGGGGGCGCAGGGCTACACCTTC.

The chain joins TRBV15 to TRBJ2-6; D is ambiguous. The V end was cut by 5 bases, the J end by 3 bases, with 14 bases between. Per germline, CDR1 LNHNV and CDR2 YYDKDF (reference sequence). This CDR3 is built from 16 residues. The CDR3 loop reads CATSPTQMVGANVLTF. CDR3 in DNA: TGTGCCACCAGCCCCACCCAGATGGTTGGGGCCAACGTCCTGACTTTC.

The V call is TRBV19, the J call TRBJ2-7; D is tentatively TRBD1 or TRBD2 (5 bases each). There are 14 residues in the CDR3. CDR1 is LNHDA, CDR2 SQIVND, per germline (reference sequence). V was trimmed by 3 bases and J by 1 base, leaving 10 bases between them. CDR3 sequence (DNA): TGTGCCAGTAGTATCCAGGGACGGTCCTACGAGCAGTACTTC. Amino acid sequence: CASSIQGRSYEQYF.

The CDR3 DNA is TGTGCCAGTAGCCCGGAAGCTTTCTTT. Protein: CASSPEAFF. This chain links TRBV19 with TRBJ1-1, with D unclear. CDR1 is LNHDA, CDR2 SQIVND, per germline (reference sequence). This CDR3 contains 9 residues. V was pared by 6 bases and J by 8 bases, with 4 bases between. The full variable domain, rest sourced from reference TRBV19 and TRBJ1-1, is DGGITQSPKYLFRKEGQNVTLSCEQNLNHDAMYWYRQDPGQGLRLIYYSQIVNDFQKGDIAEGYSVSREKKESFPLTVTSAQKNPTAFYLCASSPEAFFGQGTRLTVV.

This chain's CDR3 is CASRPLISGNTIYF. CDR3 coding DNA: TGCGCCAGCAGACCGCTGATCTCTGGAAACACCATATATTTT. The chain links TRBV5-1 to TRBJ1-3; no clear D gene. Germline lookup yields CDR1 SGHRS and CDR2 YFSETQ. Trimming pared 5 bases from V and 0 bases from J, leaving 9 bases between. CDR3 size: 14 residues.

The chain is built from TRBV4-3 and TRBJ1-6, with TRBD1 matching over 7 bases. Losses at the gene ends were 0 bases for V and 2 bases for J; bases not matched to a gene: 4. CDR1 is LGHNA and CDR2 is YSLEER in the germline V gene. The CDR3 length is 17 residues. The CDR3 here is CASSQDLQGAYNSPLHF. The CDR3 DNA reads as TGCGCCAGCAGCCAAGACCTCCAGGGGGCCTATAATTCACCCCTCCACTTT.

The chain links TRBV19 to TRBJ1-5, with 7 bases identical to TRBD1. CDR1 is LNHDA, CDR2 SQIVND, per germline (reference sequence). V shed 7 bases and J 4 bases; nucleotides not matched to a gene: 7. This CDR3 is 14 amino acids long. The CDR3 is CASTLGQINQPQHF. The DNA of the CDR3 is TGTGCCAGTACCCTGGGACAGATAAATCAGCCCCAGCATTTT.

The CDR3 nucleotides are TGTGCCAGCAGCCCCCCCGGAAACACCATATATTTT. As protein: CASSPPGNTIYF. The chain carries TRBV28 and TRBJ1-3, with unresolved D. The CDR3 extends over 12 amino acids. V lost 6 bases and J lost 4, with 7 bases in between. Germline lookup yields CDR1 MDHEN and CDR2 SYDVKM.

This sequence joins TRBV21-1 and TRBJ1-5. TRBV21-1 is a listed pseudogene. The CDR3 is 18 residues long. The CDR3: CASSKAGTDYALNQPQHF. The CDR3 DNA sequence: TGTGCCAGCAGCAAAGCCGGGACCGACTATGCCTTGAATCAGCCCCAGCATTTT.

The chain recombines TRBV7-7 with TRBJ2-6; D ambiguous. Per the germline V gene, CDR1 is SSHAT and CDR2 is FNYEAQ (reference sequence). V was pared by 1 base and J by 2 bases, with 6 bases between. CDR3 length: 15 residues. The CDR3 here is CASSLGGTGANVLTF. The CDR3 DNA sequence: TGTGCCAGCAGCTTAGGGGGAACTGGGGCCAACGTCCTGACTTTC. Looking up the rest from reference TRBV7-7 and TRBJ2-6 gives the full variable domain: GAGVSQSPRYKVTKRGQDVTLRCDPISSHATLYWYQQALGQGPEFLTYFNYEAQPDKSGLPSDRFSAERPEGSISTLTIQRTEQRDSAMYRCASSLGGTGANVLTFGAGSRLTVL.

The chain combines TRBV7-2 with TRBJ1-4, with TRBD1 as a possible D gene (5 bases). The CDR3 has 13 residues. V dropped 5 bases and J dropped 8 bases, with 12 bases sitting between them. Germline CDR1 SGHTA, CDR2 FQGNSA. CDR3 DNA sequence: TGTGCCAGCAGCGGGGGGAGGTGGGAAAAACTGTTTTTT. It codes for CASSGGRWEKLFF.

The V call is TRBV19, the J call TRBJ1-3, with D possibly TRBD1 on 5 matching bases. Germline V CDR1 and CDR2: LNHDA, SQIVND (reference sequence). This CDR3 is built from 16 residues. V dropped 1 base and J dropped 0 bases, with 10 bases sitting between them. The CDR3 spells CASSIGGRFSGNTIYF. The CDR3 region has the DNA TGTGCCAGTAGTATAGGGGGACGGTTCTCTGGAAACACCATATATTTT. Full variable domain (rest looked up from reference TRBV19 and TRBJ1-3): DGGITQSPKYLFRKEGQNVTLSCEQNLNHDAMYWYRQDPGQGLRLIYYSQIVNDFQKGDIAEGYSVSREKKESFPLTVTSAQKNPTAFYLCASSIGGRFSGNTIYFGEGSWLTVV.

As DNA, the CDR3 is TGTGCCAGCAGTGAACCCGATGGGGGCGCGCCGGAGACCCAGTACTTC. It specifies CASSEPDGGAPETQYF. The J gene is TRBJ2-5, the V gene TRBV2; D might be TRBD1 (6 bases). This CDR3 comprises 16 residues. The V and J ends lost 2 bases and 5 bases respectively, with 18 bases between them. Germline V lookup: CDR1 SNHLY, CDR2 FYNNEI.

This chain joins TRBV28 and TRBJ2-7; 7 bases align to TRBD1. The CDR3 is 15 amino acids. The V segment lost 3 bases and the J segment 6 bases; nucleotides outside the gene matches: 11. Per the germline V gene, CDR1 is MDHEN and CDR2 is SYDVKM. The CDR3 bases are TGTGCCAGCAGTTTGACAGGGAGCAATTACGGCGAGCAGTACTTC. Encoded protein: CASSLTGSNYGEQYF.

The CDR3 DNA reads as TGTGCCATCAGTGTTTCCCTCCCTGCAGATACGCAGTATTTT. Its protein product is CAISVSLPADTQYF. This sequence joins TRBV10-3 and TRBJ2-3; no reliable D call. The CDR3 runs to 14 residues. Trimming removed 4 bases at V and 4 bases at J, with 12 bases between. Germline V lookup: CDR1 ENHRY, CDR2 SYGVKD.

The J gene is TRBJ1-2, the V gene TRBV27; the D is unclear. Trimming stripped 4 bases from V and 1 base from J, with 10 bases between. Germline V lookup: CDR1 MNHEY, CDR2 SMNVEV (reference sequence). CDR3 length equals 14 residues. In DNA form, the CDR3 reads TGTGCCAGCAGTTCTCACAGCATTAACTATGGCTACACCTTC. It codes for CASSSHSINYGYTF.

This clone came up a few times. The chain employs TRBV20-1 and TRBJ1-2; TRBD1 might be the D (5 bases). Germline-derived CDR1 and CDR2 are DFQATT and SNEGSKA (reference sequence). Trimming took 6 bases from V and 8 from J, leaving 13 bases between them. The CDR3 runs 11 residues. The CDR3 nucleotides are TGCAGTGCGGGGACTGCCCGGGGCTACACCTTC. Amino acids: CSAGTARGYTF.

CDR3 DNA: TGTGCCAGCAGTGCACCGGGCCCCGGCGGCTATGGCTACACCTTC. Translated: CASSAPGPGGYGYTF. The V call is TRBV2, the J call TRBJ1-2; D is uncertain. The CDR3 totals 15 residues. V lost 4 bases to trimming and J lost 4 bases, with 16 bases between them. Germline assignment: CDR1 SNHLY and CDR2 FYNNEI.

This clone has only one observation. The rearrangement links TRBV5-6 to TRBJ2-2, with 9 bases aligning to TRBD1. Germline V gives CDR1 SGHDT, CDR2 YYEEEE. This CDR3 is built from 16 residues. V was clipped by 0 bases and J by 5 bases; unmatched bases: 5. In DNA form, the CDR3 reads TGTGCCAGCAGCTTGGAACGGACAGGGGTAACCGGGGAGCTGTTTTTT. Its protein is CASSLERTGVTGELFF.

J is TRBJ1-5 and V is TRBV4-3; no definite D call. Germline lookup yields CDR1 LGHNA and CDR2 YSLEER. The V end lost 1 base, the J end lost 6 bases, and 16 bases lay between the germline ends. The CDR3 spans 16 residues. The CDR3 DNA is TGCGCCAGCAGCCAAGGATTGAATCCCCCGGGTCAGCCCCAGCATTTT. Amino acid sequence: CASSQGLNPPGQPQHF.